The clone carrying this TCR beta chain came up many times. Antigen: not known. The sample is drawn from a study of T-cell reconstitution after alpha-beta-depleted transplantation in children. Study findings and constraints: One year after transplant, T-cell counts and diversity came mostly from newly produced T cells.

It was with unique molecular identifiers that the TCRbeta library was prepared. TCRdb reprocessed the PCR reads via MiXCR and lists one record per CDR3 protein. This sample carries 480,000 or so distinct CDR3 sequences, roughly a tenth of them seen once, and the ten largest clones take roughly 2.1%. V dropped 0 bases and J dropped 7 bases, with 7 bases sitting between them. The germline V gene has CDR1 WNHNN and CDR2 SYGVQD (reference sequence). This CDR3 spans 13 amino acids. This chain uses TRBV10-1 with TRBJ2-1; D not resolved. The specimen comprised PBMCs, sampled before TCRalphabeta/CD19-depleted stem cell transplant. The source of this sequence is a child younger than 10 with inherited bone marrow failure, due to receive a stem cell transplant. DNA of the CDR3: TGCGCCAGCAGTGAGTCTTTGGATAATGAGCAGTTCTTC. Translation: CASSESLDNEQFF.